The T cell receptor (beta chain) under discussion was sequenced for a study of T-cell memory formation after mild COVID-19 (TCRdb year 2021). Notes on the research overall: TCR sequence clusters from the two donors were found to be largely donor specific. In a couple of donors, T-cell clones that expanded and contracted after mild COVID-19 were followed by sequencing TCRalpha and TCRbeta repertoires longitudinally. The cohort comprised two young, previously healthy adult volunteers, one female and one male. Here is what the overall study found, with its caveats: SARS-CoV-2 specificity was not confirmed for the second-wave clones peaking on day 37. Some responding clones were detected in pre-infection memory, which suggested that pre-existing cross-reactive memory T cells had joined the SARS-CoV-2 response. Clones that contracted from day 15 to 85 showed balanced CD4/CD8 phenotypes, whereas a second wave of clones that expanded from day 15 to 37 leaned towards CD4+. Only two mild cases were covered in the study, and larger cohorts including severe cases with pre-infection samples were considered necessary. Contracting CD4+ clones were found mainly in CM and EM memory subsets, while CD8+ clones were enriched in EMRA.

The table lists this clonotype with many counts. The antigen this receptor binds is unknown. Per-base qualities were not stored, and no clone one base away is much larger. There are 13 amino acids in the CDR3, from cysteine to phenylalanine inclusive. Here the CDR3 DNA is all that survives: 39 bases in frame from base 1. From the germline V gene, CDR1 is MNHNS and CDR2 is SASEGT. Deletion took 3 bases off V and 1 base off J, with a span of 7 bases between the germline ends. The sequencer listed for this sample is Illumina NovaSeq 6000. cDNA libraries for TCRalpha and TCRbeta were prepared by 5'RACE using constant-segment primers, with sample barcodes and unique molecular identifiers added. RNA was extracted from every sample with Trizol reagent. Amplification of the libraries took two PCR steps, and the second step added a second sample barcode plus Illumina TruSeq adapters. Libraries were sequenced on an Illumina NovaSeq with 2 x 150 bp paired-end reads. In the authors' own workflow: With migec v1.2.7, reads were demultiplexed and then collapsed into UMI-guided consensus sequences. Using mixcr v2.1.11, UMI consensuses were aligned to TRA and TRB V and J templates and then assembled into clonotypes. Expanded or contracted clonotypes were those called significant by both edgeR and NoisET, with noise models trained on biological replicates. For edgeR calls, the thresholds were a false discovery rate-adjusted p below 0.01 and a log2 fold-change of 1. As an exploratory analysis of dynamics, PCA with hierarchical clustering was applied to max-normalized trajectories of the 1000 most abundant clonotypes. Each responding clone was given a CD4 or CD8 phenotype based on the CD4+ and CD8+ repertoires, which had been sequenced separately. TCRdb applied fastp at Q25 and MiXCR to the public reads, then kept only in-frame beta chains. Rows are combined by CDR3 protein, so each entry shows the most common genes and DNA. The V and J calls, along with clone size, are taken from TCRdb and not from the paper's own processing. The sample has around 29,000 distinct CDR3 sequences on record, 15% to 20% of them singletons. The biggest ten clones account for over 1.1% of the sample.

PBMCs were isolated by Ficoll-Paque density gradient centrifugation. The sequence links TRBV6-1 to TRBJ2-7, with no confidently assigned D gene. The sequencing sample was made of PBMCs or a T cell subset sorted from them (not recorded which). The receptor comes from an adult who had mild COVID-19 (a few samples of this study predate the infection). The sample titles of this study are shuffled in the database, so cell type and time point are left out. The CDR3 reads as follows: CASSEELSYEQYF. The nucleotide sequence reads as follows: TGTGCCAGCAGTGAGGAACTATCCTACGAGCAGTACTTC.